This T cell receptor beta chain originates from a study of CD8 T cells in Susac syndrome. CDR1 and CDR2 from the germline V gene are SNHLY and FYNNEI. Germline trimming cut 8 bases from V and 2 bases from J; bases unmatched to any gene: 11. This CDR3 spans 15 amino acids. Relapsing-remitting disease, either stable or active, was present in the treatment-naive patients who were the multiple sclerosis controls. TEMRA cells were FACS-enriched, with CD8+ and CD4+ T cells isolated negatively. This clonotype showed up just once. The antigen is unknown. Findings of the study overall: The study acknowledged a relatively small number of individuals in its TCR sequencing and HLA analysis.

RNA totalling about 0.45 to 1 ug underwent reverse transcription with random hexamers. Amplification of TCR beta CDR3 across 54 Vbeta and 13 Jbeta was performed with immunoSEQ multiplex PCR. TCRdb independently ran MiXCR on the immunoSEQ multiplex PCR reads; one entry per CDR3 protein. This table holds around 300,000 distinct CDR3 sequences, around nine tenths found once. The specimen was CD8+ T cells from PBMCs. The chain joins TRBV2 to TRBJ2-5; 7 bases align to TRBD2. The receptor was derived from a human donor with multiple sclerosis. In DNA, the CDR3 is TGTGCCAGCTTTATCCCAAGGGAGGGGCAAGAGACCCAGTACTTC. Its protein product is CASFIPREGQETQYF.